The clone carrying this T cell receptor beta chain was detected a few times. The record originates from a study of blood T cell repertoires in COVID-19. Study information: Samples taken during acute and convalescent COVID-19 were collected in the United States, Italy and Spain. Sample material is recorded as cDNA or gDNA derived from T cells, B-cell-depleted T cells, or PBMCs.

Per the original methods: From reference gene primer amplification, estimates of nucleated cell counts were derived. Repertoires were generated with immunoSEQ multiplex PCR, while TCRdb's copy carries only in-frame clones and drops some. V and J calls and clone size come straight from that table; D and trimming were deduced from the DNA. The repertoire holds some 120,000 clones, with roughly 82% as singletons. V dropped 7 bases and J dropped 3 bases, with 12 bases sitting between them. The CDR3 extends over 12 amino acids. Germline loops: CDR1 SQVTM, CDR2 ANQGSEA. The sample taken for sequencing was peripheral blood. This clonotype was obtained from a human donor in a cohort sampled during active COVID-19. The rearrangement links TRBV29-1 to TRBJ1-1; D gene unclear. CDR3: CSARKTDTEAFF. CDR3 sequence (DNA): TGCAGCGCCCGCAAGACTGACACTGAAGCTTTCTTT.